A selection of T cell receptor beta chains follows, all from one sample in a study of CXCR3-negative and CXCR3-positive naive CD8 T cells. No DNA is given; TCRdb re-called the 5' RACE reads and lists each CDR3 protein once. Its clone listing holds approximately 98,000 distinct CDR3 sequences. The sample comprised naive CXCR3+ CD8+ T cells from blood. The source of these receptors is a human donor in good health. Some clones in this sample may be carry-over from other donors' samples. Both conserved end residues are part of each CDR3.

J	V	CDR3
TRBJ2-3	TRBV4-3	CASSQDPRQGRPDTQYF
TRBJ2-1	TRBV5-1	CASSFQGGLNEQFF
TRBJ2-7	TRBV20-1	CSVDYGGGSSYEQYF
TRBJ1-3	TRBV28	CASSLDRAGNTIYF
TRBJ2-7	TRBV5-1	CASSPAGTGAYEQYF
TRBJ1-5	TRBV27	CASSARDRGPHQPQHF
TRBJ2-2	TRBV4-3	CASSQDLLSGAGELFF
TRBJ1-2	TRBV5-1	CASRPGITDYGYTF
TRBJ2-1	TRBV6-2/TRBV6-3	CASELSADNEQFF
TRBJ2-5	TRBV10-3	CAISEPDDIVGSSEQETQYF
TRBJ1-1	TRBV7-9	CASSSGQGAHEAFF
TRBJ2-5	TRBV7-9	CASSPDGQETQYF
TRBJ1-3	TRBV12-3/TRBV12-4	CASSFEGSGDTIYF
TRBJ1-2	TRBV12-3/TRBV12-4	CASSSLQWDREGPGYTF
TRBJ2-1	TRBV29-1	CSVEVEAEGFF
TRBJ2-1	TRBV5-1	CASSLLFGDRTNEQFF
TRBJ2-3	TRBV12-3/TRBV12-4	CASSLQLTDTQYF
TRBJ1-2	TRBV6-2/TRBV6-3	CASSYPATGPRFDYGYTF
TRBJ2-1	TRBV25-1	CASSRRRQGVEFF
TRBJ2-7	TRBV7-9	CASSYPSIREQYF
TRBJ1-1	TRBV7-9	CASMPGDSFMNTEAFF
TRBJ2-7	TRBV28	CASRPRWGGAIYEQYF
TRBJ2-7	TRBV19	CASSTFGQAYYEQYF
TRBJ1-6	TRBV28	CASSPGSLSLSSYNSPLHF
TRBJ1-3	TRBV28	CASSFPPGTVMDSGNTIYF
TRBJ2-5	TRBV4-3	CASSQDRNREETQYF